Below are 5 T cell receptor beta chains sequenced from a single sample in a study of OX40 agonist ivuxolimab in advanced cancers. Here immunoSEQ multiplex PCR was the method, and the copy in TCRdb shows in-frame clones only, minus some. This table holds tens of thousands of clones, roughly 80% found once. Specimen: CD4+ or CD8+ T cells sorted from blood, collected in a trial of the OX40 agonist ivuxolimab. The receptor source for this set is an adult with an advanced solid tumor such as melanoma, head and neck, liver or kidney cancer.

V gene TRBV28 combines with J gene TRBJ2-7; D remains ambiguous. CDR1 is MDHEN, CDR2 SYDVKM, per germline. Trimming left V 6 bases short and J 0 bases short, with 12 bases between. The CDR3 totals 14 residues. The CDR3 reads CASSPRLFSYEQYF. The CDR3 DNA is TGTGCCAGCAGCCCCCGACTTTTCTCCTACGAGCAGTACTTC.

This chain joins TRBV30 and TRBJ1-1; D is undetermined. V lost 2 bases, J lost 5 bases, and 9 bases lay in between. Germline CDR1 and CDR2: GTSNPN and SVGIG (reference sequence). The CDR3 extends over 12 amino acids. Here the CDR3 reads CAWSPVGTEAFF. CDR3 sequence (DNA): TGTGCCTGGAGTCCGGTGGGGACTGAAGCTTTCTTT.

This sequence joins TRBV18 and TRBJ2-7, with D unresolved. The germline gives CDR1 KGHSH, CDR2 LQKENI. V gave up 2 bases and J gave up 3 bases, with 8 bases separating them. The CDR3 length is 13 residues. Here the CDR3 reads CASSPSSGYEQYF. CDR3 sequence (DNA): TGTGCCAGCTCACCATCCTCGGGCTACGAGCAGTACTTC.

The chain carries TRBV25-1 and TRBJ2-5, with a possible D match to TRBD1 (5 bases). The germline V and J ends were trimmed by 2 bases and 4 bases, with 8 bases remaining between them. This CDR3 contains 13 residues. Per germline, CDR1 MGHDK and CDR2 SYGVNS. The CDR3 sequence: CASSEGGAETQYF. The CDR3 nucleotides read TGTGCCAGCAGTGAAGGTGGGGCAGAGACCCAGTACTTC.

This chain links TRBV27 with TRBJ2-7; maybe TRBD2 (6 bases). The CDR3 runs to 14 residues. V lost 5 bases and J 2 bases, leaving 13 bases between the germline ends. Germline CDR1 is MNHEY and CDR2 is SMNVEV (reference sequence). The CDR3 sequence is CASSTTAGTYEQYF. The CDR3 nucleotides are TGTGCCAGCAGTACTACCGCGGGAACCTACGAGCAGTACTTC.